A selection of T cell receptor beta chains follows, all from one sample in a study of lymphopenia after photon versus proton radiotherapy. Method: immunoSEQ multiplex PCR; TCRdb's copy keeps in-frame clones and lacks some. The repertoire includes about 24,000 clones, around four fifths of them detected once, and about a quarter sits in the top ten. The sample consisted of peripheral blood, taken from a patient treated with photon-based radiotherapy. The source of these receptors is a man aged 35 to 55 with gastric cancer. The CDR3 runs from the conserved cysteine through the conserved F or W. A D gene is named only where the DNA matches it firmly. Not all rows give a size; the values are once, few, many and, for expanded clones, a class.

TRBV2,TRBD1,NA,TRBJ1-5,TGTGCCAGAGGGACAGGGACCGATCAGCCCCAGCATTTT,CARGTGTDQPQHF
TRBV2,TRBD1,NA,TRBJ2-2,TGTGCCAGCAGGTACCGGGACAGCACCGGGGAGCTGTTTTTT,CASRYRDSTGELFF
TRBV11-1,NA,NA,TRBJ2-3,TGTGCCAGCCGGACGACAGCAGATACGCAGTATTTT,CASRTTADTQYF
TRBV21-1,NA,NA,TRBJ1-4,TGTGCCAGCAGCAAAGCTCGGCAGGGGCTGGTTGAAAAACTGTTTTTT,CASSKARQGLVEKLFF
TRBV6-5,NA,NA,TRBJ1-4,TGTGCCAGCAGGGACGGAGAAGAAAAACTGTTTTTT,CASRDGEEKLFF
TRBV15,NA,NA,TRBJ2-1,TGTGCCACCAGCAGAGATAGCGGAGATTCGGGCAATGAGCAGTTCTTC,CATSRDSGDSGNEQFF
TRBV29-1,TRBD1,large,TRBJ2-7,TGCAGCGTGACGGACAGGGCCCTCCCCTCCTACGAGCAGTACTTC,CSVTDRALPSYEQYF
TRBV4-1,NA,NA,TRBJ1-1,TGCGCCAGCAGCCATGACTCGGCTAACACTGAAGCTTTCTTT,CASSHDSANTEAFF
TRBV9,NA,once,TRBJ2-3,TGTGCCAGCAGCGTAGGACCGAGGGGGGAGGCCGGCACAGATACGCAGTATTTT,CASSVGPRGEAGTDTQYF
TRBV7-2,TRBD1,NA,TRBJ2-3,TGTGCCAGCAGCTTAGGGACAGGGAGAGCGACAGATACGCAGTATTTT,CASSLGTGRATDTQYF
TRBV5-1,NA,NA,TRBJ2-2,TGCGCCAGCAGCTTGGGGAAAGGGGAGCTGTTTTTT,CASSLGKGELFF
TRBV12-5,NA,NA,TRBJ1-6,TGTGCTAGTGGTTTGGTTCGAGACGGTGGAGGGTCACCCCTCCACTTT,CASGLVRDGGGSPLHF
TRBV27,NA,NA,TRBJ1-2,TGTGCCAGCAGTTTAAGGGGTGGGGTCAGGGCGCAAGGCTACACCTTC,CASSLRGGVRAQGYTF
TRBV7-2,NA,NA,TRBJ2-5,TGTGCCAGCAGCCCTGGCAGTACGATCCAAGAGACCCAGTACTTC,CASSPGSTIQETQYF
TRBV4-2,NA,NA,TRBJ1-4,TGTGCCAGCAGCCAAGATCCGGGCGGAGCAACTAATGAAAAACTGTTTTTT,CASSQDPGGATNEKLFF
TRBV7-6,NA,NA,TRBJ2-1,TGTGCCAGCAGCTTAGGGGAGGACGGTGAGCAGTTCTTC,CASSLGEDGEQFF
TRBV7-8,NA,NA,TRBJ2-7,TGTGCCAGCAGCTTAGGTGGCAGCCGGATCTACGAGCAGTACTTC,CASSLGGSRIYEQYF
TRBV7-9,NA,NA,TRBJ1-2,TGTGCCAGCAGCTTTAGGGGAGACAGTGGCTACACCTTC,CASSFRGDSGYTF
TRBV7-8,NA,NA,TRBJ2-3,TGTGCCAGCAGCCCTATCGGGGGACTCCTCACAGATACGCAGTATTTT,CASSPIGGLLTDTQYF
TRBV2,TRBD1,NA,TRBJ1-2,TGTGCCAGCAAGGGACAGGGGTTTGGCTACACCTTC,CASKGQGFGYTF
TRBV7-6,TRBD1,few,TRBJ2-7,TGTGCCAGCAGCTTAAGGACAGGCTCGAGCTCCTACGAGCAGTACTTC,CASSLRTGSSSYEQYF
TRBV19,NA,NA,TRBJ1-5,TGTGCCAGTAGTACCGTGGGGGGGGCGAGCAATCAGCCCCAGCATTTT,CASSTVGGASNQPQHF
TRBV10-3,NA,NA,TRBJ1-3,TGTGCCATCACAGGGTCTGCTGGAAACACCATATATTTT,CAITGSAGNTIYF
TRBV30,NA,NA,TRBJ1-1,TGTGCCTGGAGCCCCGTGGCGACAGGCGCTGAAGCTTTCTTT,CAWSPVATGAEAFF
TRBV7-9,TRBD1,NA,TRBJ1-4,TGTGCCAGCAGCTCCCCGACAGGGAGGGGTGAAAAACTGTTTTTT,CASSSPTGRGEKLFF